A single TCR beta chain is shown here with its context. V was pared by 0 bases and J by 3 bases, with 5 bases of the junction left unmatched. This CDR3 is 16 amino acids long. Germline assignment: CDR1 SGHNT and CDR2 YYREEE (reference sequence). As handled by the study authors: Reference gene primers were amplified, and this amplification served to estimate nucleated cell counts. Profiled with immunoSEQ multiplex PCR; TCRdb holds only in-frame clones, not every one. The DNA gave D and trimming, while V, J and clone size come from that table. The repertoire holds hundreds of thousands of clones, with around nine tenths as singletons. The data stem from a study of blood T cell repertoires in COVID-19. Study overall: Samples taken during acute and convalescent COVID-19 were collected in the United States, Italy and Spain. Sample material is recorded as cDNA or gDNA derived from T cells, B-cell-depleted T cells, or PBMCs.

Sequences were obtained from peripheral blood. This receptor was obtained from a man aged 40-50 years with acute or convalescent COVID-19. The chain recombines TRBV5-4 with TRBJ2-1; 8 bases map to TRBD2. The CDR3 region is CASSLAGLGDYNEQFF. In DNA, the CDR3 is TGTGCCAGCAGCTTGGCGGGACTAGGGGACTACAATGAGCAGTTCTTC.